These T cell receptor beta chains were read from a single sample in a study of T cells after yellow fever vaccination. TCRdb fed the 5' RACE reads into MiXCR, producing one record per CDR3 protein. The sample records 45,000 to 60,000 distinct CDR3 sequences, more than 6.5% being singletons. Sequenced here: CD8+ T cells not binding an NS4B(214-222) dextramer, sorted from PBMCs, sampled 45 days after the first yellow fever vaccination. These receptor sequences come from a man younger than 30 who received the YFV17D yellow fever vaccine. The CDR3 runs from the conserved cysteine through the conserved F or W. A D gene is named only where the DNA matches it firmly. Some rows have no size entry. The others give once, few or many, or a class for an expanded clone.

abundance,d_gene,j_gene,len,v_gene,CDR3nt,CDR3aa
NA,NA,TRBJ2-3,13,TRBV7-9,TGTGCCAGCAGCTCTGCAAACACAGATACGCAGTATTTT,CASSSANTDTQYF
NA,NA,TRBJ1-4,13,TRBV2,TGTGCCAGCAGTGAGGGCTCTAGCGAAAAACTGTTTTTT,CASSEGSSEKLFF
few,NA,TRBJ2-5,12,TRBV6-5,TGTGCCAGCAGTCATTTGGGAGAGACCCAGTACTTC,CASSHLGETQYF
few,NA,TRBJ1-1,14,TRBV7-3,TGTGCCAGCAGCGGCGACGGTCACCCATCTAAAGCTTTCTTT,CASSGDGHPSKAFF
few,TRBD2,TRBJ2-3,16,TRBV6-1,TGTGCCAGCAGTCCGCTAGCGGGGGAGCGCACAGATACGCAGTATTTT,CASSPLAGERTDTQYF
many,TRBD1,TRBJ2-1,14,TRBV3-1,TGTGCCAGCAGCCTCACCGGGACAGGGAATGAGCAGTTCTTC,CASSLTGTGNEQFF
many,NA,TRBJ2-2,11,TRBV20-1,TGCAGTGCTAGATTTGTCGGGGAGCTGTTTTTT,CSARFVGELFF
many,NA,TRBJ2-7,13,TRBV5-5,TGTGCCAGCAGCCAAGGGGGGCTTGACGAGCAGTACTTC,CASSQGGLDEQYF
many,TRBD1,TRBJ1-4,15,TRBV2,TGTGCCAGCAGGCCGCAGGGGGCAACTAATGAAAAACTGTTTTTT,CASRPQGATNEKLFF
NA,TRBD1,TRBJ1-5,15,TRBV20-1,TGCAGTGCTAGAGATCGCCGTGGCAGGGGGCAGCCCCAGCATTTT,CSARDRRGRGQPQHF
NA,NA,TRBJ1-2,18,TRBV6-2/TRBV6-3,TGTGCCAGCAGTTTACTAGGACGTTGGGGGGCGACGGACTATGGCTACACCTTC,CASSLLGRWGATDYGYTF
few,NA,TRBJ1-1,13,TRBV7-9,TGTGCCAGCAGCTCGGACGGATACACTGAAGCTTTCTTT,CASSSDGYTEAFF
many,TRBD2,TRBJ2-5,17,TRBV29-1,TGCAGCGTTGTGAGGGAACCTAGCGGGGGGTGGAGAGAGACCCAGTACTTC,CSVVREPSGGWRETQYF
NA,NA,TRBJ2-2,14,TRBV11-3,TGTGCCAGCGCTACGGGATTGAACACCGGGGAGCTGTTTTTT,CASATGLNTGELFF
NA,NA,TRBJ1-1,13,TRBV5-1,TGCGCCAGCAGTGTCTACGGGGGAACTGAAGCTTTCTTT,CASSVYGGTEAFF
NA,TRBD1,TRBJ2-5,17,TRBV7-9,TGTGCCAGCAGCCCACTCCGGGGACAGGGAGATGGAGAGACCCAGTACTTC,CASSPLRGQGDGETQYF
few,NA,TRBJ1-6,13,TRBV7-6,TGTGCCAGCAGCCCCAATGCCGGTTCACCCCTCCACTTT,CASSPNAGSPLHF
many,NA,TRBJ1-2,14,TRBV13,TGTGCCAGCAGCTGGAGTGACAGGCTCTATGGCTACACCTTC,CASSWSDRLYGYTF
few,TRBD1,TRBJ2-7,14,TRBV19,TGTGCCAGTAGTATACTGGGACAGTCCTACGAGCAGTACTTC,CASSILGQSYEQYF
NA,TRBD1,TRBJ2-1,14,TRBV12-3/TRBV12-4,TGTGCCAGCAGTTTGGTAGGGGGCGTGAATGAGCAGTTCTTC,CASSLVGGVNEQFF
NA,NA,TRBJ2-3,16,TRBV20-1,TGCAGTGCTAGAGTGGTCAGCGGTGGAGGACCCTATACGCAGTATTTT,CSARVVSGGGPYTQYF
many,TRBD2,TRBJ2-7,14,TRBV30,TGTGCCTGGGGGGGACTAGCGGGGAGCTACGAGCAGTACTTC,CAWGGLAGSYEQYF
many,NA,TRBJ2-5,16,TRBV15,TGTGCCACCAGCAGAGATACGGGGTATCTGTTGGAGACCCAGTACTTC,CATSRDTGYLLETQYF
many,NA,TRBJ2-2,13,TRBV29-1,TGCAGCGTTGTTCGGGGGGCTAGCGGGGAGCTGTTTTTT,CSVVRGASGELFF
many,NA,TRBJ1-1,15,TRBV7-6,TGTGCCAGCAGCTTAGATAGGGGTACGGACACTGAAGCTTTCTTT,CASSLDRGTDTEAFF
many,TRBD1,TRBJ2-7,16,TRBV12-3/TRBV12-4,TGTGCCAGCAGTTCCATAGGGCCGGGACAGTTTTTCGAGCAGTACTTC,CASSSIGPGQFFEQYF
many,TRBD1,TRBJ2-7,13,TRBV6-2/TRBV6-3,TGTGCCAGCAGAACCGGGACAGGGAACGAGCAGTACTTC,CASRTGTGNEQYF
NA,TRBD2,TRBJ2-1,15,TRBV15,TGTGCCACCAGCAGCTCTAGCGGGGACTACAATGAGCAGTTCTTC,CATSSSSGDYNEQFF
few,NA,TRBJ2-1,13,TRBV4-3,TGCGCCAGCAGCCAAGGGTTCTACAATGAGCAGTTCTTC,CASSQGFYNEQFF
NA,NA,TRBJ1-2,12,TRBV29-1,TGCAGCGTTGTCCCCCTAAACTATGGCTACACCTTC,CSVVPLNYGYTF
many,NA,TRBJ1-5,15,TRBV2,TGTGCCAGCAGTCGGAGAGGGAATGATCGTCAGCCCCAGCATTTT,CASSRRGNDRQPQHF
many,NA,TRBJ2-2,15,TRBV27,TGTGCCAGCAGTTTACGACAGATGAACACCGGGGAGCTGTTTTTT,CASSLRQMNTGELFF
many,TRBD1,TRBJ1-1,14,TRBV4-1,TGCGCCAGCAGCCCACCGGGACAGGGTACTGAAGCTTTCTTT,CASSPPGQGTEAFF
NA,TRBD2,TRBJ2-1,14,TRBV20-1,TGCAGTGCTCCCACTAGCGGGGGGGTCCATGAGCAGTTCTTC,CSAPTSGGVHEQFF
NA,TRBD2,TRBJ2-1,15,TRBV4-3,TGCGCCAGCAGCCAAACCACTAGCGGCTACAATGAGCAGTTCTTC,CASSQTTSGYNEQFF
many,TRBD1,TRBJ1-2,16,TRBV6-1,TGTGCCAGCAGTCCCCTCATGGGACAGGGAAACTATGGCTACACCTTC,CASSPLMGQGNYGYTF
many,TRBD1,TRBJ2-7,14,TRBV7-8,TGTGCCAGCAGATATCGGGACAGGGGTTACGAGCAGTACTTC,CASRYRDRGYEQYF
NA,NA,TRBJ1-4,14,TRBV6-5,TGTGCCAGCAGTTATGGGGGGCTTGGAGAAAAACTGTTTTTT,CASSYGGLGEKLFF
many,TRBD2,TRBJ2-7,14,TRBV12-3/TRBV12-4,TGTGCCAGCCGGTTGGCTAGCGGGCGGCTGGAGCAGTACTTC,CASRLASGRLEQYF